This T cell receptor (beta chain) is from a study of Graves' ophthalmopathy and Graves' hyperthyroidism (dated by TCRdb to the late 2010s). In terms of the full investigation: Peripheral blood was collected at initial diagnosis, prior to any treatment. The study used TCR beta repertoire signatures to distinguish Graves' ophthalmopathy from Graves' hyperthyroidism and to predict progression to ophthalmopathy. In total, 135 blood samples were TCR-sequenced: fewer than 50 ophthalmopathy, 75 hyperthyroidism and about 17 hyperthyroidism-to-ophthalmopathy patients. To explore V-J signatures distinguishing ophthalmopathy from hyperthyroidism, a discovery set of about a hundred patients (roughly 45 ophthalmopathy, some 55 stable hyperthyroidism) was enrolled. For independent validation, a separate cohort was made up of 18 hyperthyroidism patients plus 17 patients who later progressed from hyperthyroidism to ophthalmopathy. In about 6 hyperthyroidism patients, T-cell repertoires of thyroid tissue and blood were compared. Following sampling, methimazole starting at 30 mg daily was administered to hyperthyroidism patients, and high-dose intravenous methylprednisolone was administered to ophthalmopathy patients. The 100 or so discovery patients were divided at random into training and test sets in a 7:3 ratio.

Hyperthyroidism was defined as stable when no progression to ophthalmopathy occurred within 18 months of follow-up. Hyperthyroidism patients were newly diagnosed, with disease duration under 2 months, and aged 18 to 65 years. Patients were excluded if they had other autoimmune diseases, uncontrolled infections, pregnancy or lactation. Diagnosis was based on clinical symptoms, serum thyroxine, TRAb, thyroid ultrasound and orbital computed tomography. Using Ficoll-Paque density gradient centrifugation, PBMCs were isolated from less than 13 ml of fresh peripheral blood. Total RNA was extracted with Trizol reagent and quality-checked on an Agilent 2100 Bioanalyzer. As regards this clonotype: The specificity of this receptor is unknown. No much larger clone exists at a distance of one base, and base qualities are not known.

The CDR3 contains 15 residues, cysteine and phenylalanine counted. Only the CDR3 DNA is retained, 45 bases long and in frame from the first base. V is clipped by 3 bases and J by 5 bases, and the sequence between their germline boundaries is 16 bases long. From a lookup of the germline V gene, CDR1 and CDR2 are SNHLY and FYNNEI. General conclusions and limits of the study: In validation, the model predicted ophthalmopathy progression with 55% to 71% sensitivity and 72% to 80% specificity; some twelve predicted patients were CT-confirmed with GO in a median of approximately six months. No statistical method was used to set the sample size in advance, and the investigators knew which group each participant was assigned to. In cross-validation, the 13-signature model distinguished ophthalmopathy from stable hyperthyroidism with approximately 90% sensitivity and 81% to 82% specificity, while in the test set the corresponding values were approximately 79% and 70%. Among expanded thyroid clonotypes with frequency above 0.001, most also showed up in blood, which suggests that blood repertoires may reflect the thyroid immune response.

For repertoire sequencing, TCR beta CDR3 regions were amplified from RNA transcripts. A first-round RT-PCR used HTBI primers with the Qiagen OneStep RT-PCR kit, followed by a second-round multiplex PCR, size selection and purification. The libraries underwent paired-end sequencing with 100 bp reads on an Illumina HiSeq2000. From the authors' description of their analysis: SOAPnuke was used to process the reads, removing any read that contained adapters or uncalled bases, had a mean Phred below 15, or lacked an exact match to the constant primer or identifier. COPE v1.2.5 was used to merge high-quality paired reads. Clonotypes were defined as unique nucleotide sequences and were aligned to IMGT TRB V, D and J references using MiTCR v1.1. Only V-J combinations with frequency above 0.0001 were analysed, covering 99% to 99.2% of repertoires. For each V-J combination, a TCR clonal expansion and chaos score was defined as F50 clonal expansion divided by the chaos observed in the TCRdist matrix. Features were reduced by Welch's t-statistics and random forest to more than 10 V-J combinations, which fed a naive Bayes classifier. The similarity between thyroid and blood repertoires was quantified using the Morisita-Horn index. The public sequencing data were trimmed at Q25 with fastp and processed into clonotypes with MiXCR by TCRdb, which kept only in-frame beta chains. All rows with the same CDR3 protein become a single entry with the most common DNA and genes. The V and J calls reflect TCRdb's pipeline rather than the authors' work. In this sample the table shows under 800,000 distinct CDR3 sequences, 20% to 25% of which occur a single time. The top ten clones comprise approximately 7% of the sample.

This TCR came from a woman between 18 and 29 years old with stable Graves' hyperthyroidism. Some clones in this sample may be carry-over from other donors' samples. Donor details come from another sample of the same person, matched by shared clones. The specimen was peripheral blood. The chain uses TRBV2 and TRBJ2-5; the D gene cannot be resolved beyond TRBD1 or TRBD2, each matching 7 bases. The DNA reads TGTGCCAGCAGTGACCAGGGGGGGGTGCGGGAGACCCAGTACTTC. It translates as CASSDQGGVRETQYF.